This TCR beta chain appears in the sequencing data of a study of T cell responses to AZD1222 COVID-19 vaccine. Study-level results: Nearly half of spike-specific TCRs reportedly target variant regions that are unmutated in the B.1.351 and B.1.1.7 variants. The donor cohort was predominantly white British with a female majority, and clonal diversity may have been underestimated.

Remarks on this clone: The antigen is not known.

Profiling relied on immunoSEQ multiplex PCR, and the TCRdb table lists in-frame clones only, not all of them. The table has 90,000 to 120,000 clones, 86% seen once; the top ten hold around 3.2%. Germline CDR1 is KGHDR and CDR2 is SFDVKD. The CDR3 sequence is 18 residues long. J gave up 5 bases and V 5 bases, and 10 bases lay outside the gene matches. This TCR came from an adult in good health. The sample consisted of peripheral blood, taken on day 0 of AZD1222 vaccination. J is TRBJ2-2 and V is TRBV24-1; 13 bases match TRBD2. The CDR3, as DNA: TGTGCCACCAGTGGGTTACTAGCGGGGGGGCTAGGAACCGGGGAGCTGTTTTTT. Amino acids: CATSGLLAGGLGTGELFF.